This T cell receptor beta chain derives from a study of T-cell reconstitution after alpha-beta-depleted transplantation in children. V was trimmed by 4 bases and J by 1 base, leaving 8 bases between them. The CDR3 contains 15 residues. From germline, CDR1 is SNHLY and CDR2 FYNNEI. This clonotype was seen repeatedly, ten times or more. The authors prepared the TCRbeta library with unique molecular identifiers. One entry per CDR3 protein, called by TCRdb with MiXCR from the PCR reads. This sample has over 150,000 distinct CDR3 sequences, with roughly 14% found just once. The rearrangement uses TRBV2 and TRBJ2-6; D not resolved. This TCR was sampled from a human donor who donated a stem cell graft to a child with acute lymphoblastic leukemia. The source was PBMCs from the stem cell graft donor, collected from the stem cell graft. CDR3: CASSVSRSGANVLTF. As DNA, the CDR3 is TGTGCCAGCAGTGTTTCACGGTCTGGGGCCAACGTCCTGACTTTC.